This T cell receptor beta chain is drawn from a study of CD8 T cells in ankylosing spondylitis. Points from the study as a whole: Typical of ankylosing spondylitis blood, it appeared, was a TCR beta motif of 7 or 8 highly homologous variants.

As concerns this clonotype: Its matching antigen is unknown.

The TCR beta libraries were generated through quantitative 5'-RACE incorporating molecular barcodes. TCRdb itself ran the 5' RACE reads through MiXCR, one entry per CDR3 protein. Among hundreds of thousands of distinct CDR3 sequences listed, over 9.5% were seen once. Germline V gene sequence: CDR1 SGHRS, CDR2 YFSETQ. The CDR3 runs to 14 residues. V was cut by 8 bases and J by 0 bases, with 13 bases left in between. The sequence derives from a male donor with ankylosing spondylitis. Specimen: blood, either unsorted or a sorted T cell fraction (not recorded which). The gene calls are TRBV5-1 and TRBJ2-3; D is uncertain. The CDR3 sequence: CASNSGRSTDTQYF. The CDR3 nucleotides are TGCGCCAGTAACTCCGGACGGAGCACAGATACGCAGTATTTT.